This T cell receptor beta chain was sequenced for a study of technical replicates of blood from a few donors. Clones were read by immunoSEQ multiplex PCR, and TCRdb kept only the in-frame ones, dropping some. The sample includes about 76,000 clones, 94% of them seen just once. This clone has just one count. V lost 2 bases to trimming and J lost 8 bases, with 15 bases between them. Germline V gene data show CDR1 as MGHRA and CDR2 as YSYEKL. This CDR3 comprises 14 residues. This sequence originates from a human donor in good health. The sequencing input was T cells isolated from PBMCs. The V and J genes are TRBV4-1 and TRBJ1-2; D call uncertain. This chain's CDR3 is CASSQPTRSTGYTF. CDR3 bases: TGCGCCAGCAGCCAACCAACTAGGAGTACAGGCTACACCTTC.